This record looks at one TCR beta chain sequence and its context. This clonotype was counted many times. The antigen it recognizes is unknown. No quality values exist for individual bases; no much larger clone is one base distant. To demonstrate the VDJtools post-analysis software, the study profiled TCR beta repertoires from the peripheral blood of around 13 young patients with multiple sclerosis. The multiple sclerosis patients were children and adolescents between 6 and 15 years of age. The sample is drawn from a study of post-analysis software for immune sequencing data (dated by TCRdb to the mid-2010s). In the study overall: Relapsing-remitting, secondary progressive and progressive-relapsing multiple sclerosis were recorded as disease courses, and subtype annotation was lacking for some patients. The patient repertoires were set against around ten previously published healthy control repertoires from donors whose ages ranged from 6 to 25 years. A subset of samples was prepared in parallel using single-end sample barcoding, then pooled and co-amplified after Illumina adapter ligation.

The V end loses 4 bases and the J end loses 2 bases, and a stretch of 14 bases separates them. Its CDR3 holds 15 amino acids, cysteine through phenylalanine. Of all the DNA, just the CDR3 is kept, 45 bases in frame from base 1. CDR1 and CDR2 are drawn from the germline V gene (reference sequence): SGHKS, YYEKEE. The library was obtained by PCR. The instrument was an Illumina HiSeq 2500. Unique molecular identifiers were incorporated into TCR beta cDNA libraries to reduce PCR and sequencing biases. Some 500,000 cDNA molecules were obtained per 1 to 10 million input T cells, so each molecule approximated one T cell. The same protocol used for the earlier healthy control dataset was applied to prepare and sequence the patient libraries. Within a given batch, samples were prepared together, multiplexed and sequenced on the same HiSeq lane. The published analysis was carried out like this. MIGEC was used to process the raw barcoded reads, and molecular identifier groups with only a single read were discarded before consensus assembly and CDR3 extraction. Clonotype tables were post-analysed with VDJtools, normalizing diversity by down-sampling all datasets to the smallest sample size. In repertoire overlap clustering, CDR3 amino acid sequences, but not nucleotide sequences, were matched to correct batch-related cross-sample contamination. TCRdb redid the processing of the public reads, applying fastp at Q25 and MiXCR, and retained in-frame beta chains. Entries are consolidated by CDR3 protein sequence, retaining the most common genes and DNA. TCRdb's processing, not the study's, gives the V and J calls here. This sample gives some 260,000 distinct CDR3 sequences in total; 36% of them show up just once. Jointly, the top ten make up around 4.8% of the sample.

On the study overall, not on this receptor specifically: Strong co-clustering of samples prepared in the same batch was shown by direct clustering with F measure, prompting a batch-effect correction. The control group was slightly older than the multiple sclerosis patient group. Significantly higher frequencies in patients than in controls were found for roughly 5 TRBV segments, including TRBV5-6, TRBV5-1 and TRBV20-1. Significantly lower normalized Chao1 diversity was found in multiple sclerosis patients than in controls, suggesting substantial peripheral T-cell clonal expansion.

The chain links TRBV5-5 with TRBJ2-3; too little of a D gene remains to name it. Sequencing was performed on blood. The source is a girl between 10 and 17 years old with multiple sclerosis. The CDR3 in this case is CASSPAGVDTDTQYF. The sequenced DNA: TGTGCCAGCAGCCCGGCCGGCGTCGACACAGATACGCAGTATTTT.